This T cell receptor beta chain was documented in a study of T cell changes during pregnancy in multiple sclerosis (dated by TCRdb to about 2019). General notes on the study: Changes in the T cell repertoire over the course of pregnancy were examined in this study in women with multiple sclerosis.

The library was built by means of the immunoSEQ multiplex PCR assay. TCRdb carries this immuneACCESS record with in-frame sequences only. Its versions omit some clonotypes, under half of them owing to an unresolved V gene in the studies checked, with the rest unexplained. The sample table shows tens of thousands of clones, and 91% are seen once. The ten largest clones add up to 5.5% to 7% of the sample. Details on this clone: The specificity of this receptor is unknown. Base qualities are not provided; no much larger clone lies one nucleotide away.

V was cut back by 3 bases and J by 5 bases, leaving a gap of 7 bases between them. The CDR3, from cysteine to phenylalanine, totals 13 residues. The DNA shown is the 39-base CDR3, in frame from base 1. CDR1 and CDR2 were assigned from the germline V gene as KGHSH and LQKENI. This TCR derives from a female donor with multiple sclerosis, enrolled in a pregnancy study. The rearrangement joined TRBV18 to TRBJ2-2, with no confident D gene call. The sample was CD8+ T cells from peripheral blood mononuclear cells, taken in the second trimester of pregnancy. The CDR3 region has the sequence CASSPSRTGELFF. The DNA sequence is TGTGCCAGCTCACCTTCGCGGACCGGGGAGCTGTTTTTT.